Given below is one TCR beta chain in context. The antigen is unknown. Germline V gene data show CDR1 as LGHDT and CDR2 as YNNKEL (reference sequence). V dropped 4 bases and J dropped 4 bases, with 10 bases sitting between them. CDR3 size: 13 residues. The entry originates in a study of T cell repertoires in cytomegalovirus infection. At the level of the study: It was the public TCR beta signatures that indicated both CMV infection and matching HLA type.

General study results and limits: Clonotypes of TCR beta that were HLA-C-restricted and CMV-specific dominated the ex vivo response.

TCRdb reprocessed the reads with MiXCR, giving one entry per CDR3 protein. Among around 280,000 distinct CDR3 sequences listed, roughly 13% were seen once. The sample taken for sequencing was PBMCs. This clonotype originated in a human donor in good health (CMV status not recorded). Some clones in this sample may be carry-over from other donors' samples. The chain has TRBV3-1 and TRBJ1-2, with TRBD1 as a possible D gene (6 bases). The CDR3 sequence: CASSPRGSYGYTF. The CDR3 nucleotides read TGTGCCAGCAGCCCGAGGGGGTCCTATGGCTACACCTTC.